This TCR beta chain was sequenced in a study of cytomegalovirus exposure and HLA in healthy donors. The sample holds a few counts of this clone. Its target is not known. PCR was performed using 60 Vbeta and 13 Jbeta primers. The assay was immunoSEQ multiplex PCR, and TCRdb's table has in-frame clones only and misses some. The sample holds about 160,000 clones; just under 80% are singletons and the top ten take 1.3%. Deletions cut 1 base from V and 2 bases from J, with 9 bases between. The CDR3 sequence is 14 residues long. The germline CDR1 and CDR2 sequences are MGHRA and YSYEKL. Whole-study findings and limits: What a later analysis showed was that several of the most significant clusters appeared linked to common viral pathogens.

This rearrangement joins TRBV4-1 to TRBJ2-7, with D tentatively TRBD1 (6 bases). Sequenced sample: PBMCs. The source is a woman aged 50 to 65 in good health and CMV-seronegative. The DNA for the CDR3 is TGCGCCAGCAGCCAAGCACAGGGCCCCTACGAGCAGTACTTC. Translation: CASSQAQGPYEQYF.